This T cell receptor (beta chain) was observed in a study of cytotoxic CD8 clonotypes in ibrutinib-treated CLL. Some clones are missing from TCRdb's copy, which holds only in-frame ones; the method was immunoSEQ multiplex PCR. The table records about 140,000 clones, around 84% of them present only once. This clonotype was sampled from a human donor with chronic lymphocytic leukemia. This specimen was PBMCs, taken after 36 months of ibrutinib treatment.

CDR3 sequence reads: CASRFSGGNEQFF. The CDR3 nucleotides read TGTGCCAGCAGGTTTAGTGGGGGGAATGAGCAGTTCTTC. The chain combines TRBV27 with TRBJ2-1, with D perhaps matching TRBD2 (6 bases). The ends were cut back, 6 bases at V and 7 bases at J, with 13 bases in the middle. Germline lookup yields CDR1 MNHEY and CDR2 SMNVEV (reference sequence). The CDR3 runs 13 residues.